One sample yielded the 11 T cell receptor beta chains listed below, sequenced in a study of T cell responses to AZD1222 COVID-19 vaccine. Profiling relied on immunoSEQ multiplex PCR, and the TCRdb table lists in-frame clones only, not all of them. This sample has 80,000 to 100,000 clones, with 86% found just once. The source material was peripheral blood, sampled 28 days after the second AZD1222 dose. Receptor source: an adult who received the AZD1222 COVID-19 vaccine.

In DNA form, the CDR3 reads TGTGCCAGCTCATCACAAGGGGGCCGAAATGAAAAACTGTTTTTT. It specifies CASSSQGGRNEKLFF. The chain has TRBV18 and TRBJ1-4, with TRBD1 matching over 7 bases. Germline trimming cut 5 bases from V and 5 bases from J; bases unmatched to any gene: 8. The CDR3 consists of 15 residues. Germline CDR1 is KGHSH and CDR2 is LQKENI.

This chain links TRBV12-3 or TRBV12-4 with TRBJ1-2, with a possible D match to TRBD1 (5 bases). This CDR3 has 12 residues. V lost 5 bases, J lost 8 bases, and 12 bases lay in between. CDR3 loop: CASSRETEGYTF. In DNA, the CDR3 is TGTGCCAGCAGTCGGGAGACAGAAGGCTACACCTTC.

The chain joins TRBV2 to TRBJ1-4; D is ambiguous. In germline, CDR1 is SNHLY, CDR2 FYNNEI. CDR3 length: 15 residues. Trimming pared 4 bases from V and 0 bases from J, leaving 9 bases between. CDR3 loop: CASSGSLATNEKLFF. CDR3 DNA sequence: TGTGCCAGCAGTGGGAGTCTAGCAACTAATGAAAAACTGTTTTTT.

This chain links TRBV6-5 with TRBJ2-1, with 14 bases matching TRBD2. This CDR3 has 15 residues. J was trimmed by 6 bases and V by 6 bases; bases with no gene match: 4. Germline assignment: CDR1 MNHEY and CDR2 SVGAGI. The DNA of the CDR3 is TGTGCCAGCAGAACCGGGACTAGCGGGGGCAATGAGCAGTTCTTC. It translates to CASRTGTSGGNEQFF.

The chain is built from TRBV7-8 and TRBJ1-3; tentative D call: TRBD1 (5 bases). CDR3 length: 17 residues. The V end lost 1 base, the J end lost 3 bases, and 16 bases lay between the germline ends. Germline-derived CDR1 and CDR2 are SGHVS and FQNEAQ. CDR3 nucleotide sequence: TGTGCCAGCAGCTTAGGCGCTCTAGCAGGGTTTGGAAACACCATATATTTT. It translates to CASSLGALAGFGNTIYF.

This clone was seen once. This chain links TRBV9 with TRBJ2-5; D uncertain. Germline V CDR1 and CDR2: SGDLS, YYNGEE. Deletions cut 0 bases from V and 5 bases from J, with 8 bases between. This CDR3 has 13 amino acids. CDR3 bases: TGTGCCAGCAGCGTAGGTAGCTCTGAGACCCAGTACTTC. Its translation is CASSVGSSETQYF.

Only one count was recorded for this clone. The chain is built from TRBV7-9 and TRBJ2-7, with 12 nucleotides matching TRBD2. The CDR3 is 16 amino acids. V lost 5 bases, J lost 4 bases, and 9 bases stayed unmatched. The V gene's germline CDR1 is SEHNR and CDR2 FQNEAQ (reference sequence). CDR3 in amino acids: CASSNTRTSGTYEQYF. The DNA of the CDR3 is TGTGCCAGCAGCAATACACGGACTAGCGGGACATACGAGCAGTACTTC.

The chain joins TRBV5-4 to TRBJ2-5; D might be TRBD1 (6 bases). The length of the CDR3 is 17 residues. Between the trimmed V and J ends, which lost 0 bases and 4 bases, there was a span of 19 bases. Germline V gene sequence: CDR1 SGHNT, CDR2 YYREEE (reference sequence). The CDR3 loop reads CASSLALGTPQGETQYF. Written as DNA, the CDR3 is TGTGCCAGCAGCTTGGCCCTGGGGACACCCCAGGGAGAGACCCAGTACTTC.

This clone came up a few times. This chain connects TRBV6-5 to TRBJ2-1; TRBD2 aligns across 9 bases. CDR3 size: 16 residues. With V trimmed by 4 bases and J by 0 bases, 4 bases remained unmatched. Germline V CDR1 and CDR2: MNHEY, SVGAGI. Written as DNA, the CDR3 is TGTGCCAGCAGTTTACTTAGCGGGAGCTCCTACAATGAGCAGTTCTTC. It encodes CASSLLSGSSYNEQFF.

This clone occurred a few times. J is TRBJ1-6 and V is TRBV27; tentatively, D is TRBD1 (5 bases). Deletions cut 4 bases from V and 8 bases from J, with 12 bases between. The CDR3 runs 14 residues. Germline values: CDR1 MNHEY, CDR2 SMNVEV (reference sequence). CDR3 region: CASSSQGYYSPLHF. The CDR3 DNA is TGTGCCAGCAGTTCCCAGGGTTATTATTCACCCCTCCACTTT.

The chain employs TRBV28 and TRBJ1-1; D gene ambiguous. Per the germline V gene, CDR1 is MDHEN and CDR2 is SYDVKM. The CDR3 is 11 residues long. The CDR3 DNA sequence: TGTGGGACTTCGGTGAACACTGAAGCTTTCTTT. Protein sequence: CGTSVNTEAFF. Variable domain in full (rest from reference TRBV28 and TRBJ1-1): DVKVTQSSRYLVKRTGEKVFLECVQDMDHENMFWYRQDPGLGLRLIYFSYDVKMKEKGDIPEGYSVSREKKERFSLILESASTNQTSMYLCGTSVNTEAFFGQGTRLTVV.